This TCR beta chain was observed in a study of T-cell memory formation after mild COVID-19. Study-level background: The study found TCR clusters largely donor specific. Notes on the study in general: Confirmation was lacking for SARS-CoV-2 specificity of second-wave clones that peaked on day 37. The appearance of some responding clones in pre-infection memory suggested that cross-reactive memory joined. Clones that got smaller from day 15 to 85 had even CD4/CD8, while clones growing later tipped toward CD4+.

Each CDR3 protein is one row after TCRdb ran MiXCR on the 5' RACE reads. The repertoire holds 400,000 to 500,000 distinct CDR3 sequences, over 15% seen once, with 20% to 25% in the top ten. This clonotype was recorded only once. Its antigen is still unknown. Germline V gene lookup returns CDR1 MNHNY and CDR2 SVGAGI (reference sequence). With V trimmed by 4 bases and J by 7 bases, 10 bases remained unmatched. The CDR3 runs to 15 residues. The chain has TRBV6-6 and TRBJ1-1; 9 bases line up with TRBD1. Sequenced sample: PBMCs or a T cell subset sorted from them (not recorded which). The receptor was derived from a man aged 18 to 29 who had mild COVID-19 (a few samples of this study predate the infection). Cell type and time point are not known. DNA of the CDR3: TGTGCCAGCAGTTCCACCGACAGGGGGATTTTTGAAGCTTTCTTT. Protein sequence: CASSSTDRGIFEAFF.